The 8 T cell receptor beta chains reported below all come from one sample, sequenced in a study of blood T cells in healthy people across ages. Primed by a sample-barcoded 5' primer and a J-beta primer mix, a second PCR proceeded for about 7 to 12 cycles. One entry per CDR3 protein, called by TCRdb with MiXCR from the 5' RACE reads. The data show roughly 800,000 distinct CDR3 sequences, 20% to 30% seen once. The same sample was also used in a study of T cells of mothers and their children.

Sequenced: blood. Source of these receptors: a boy between 10 and 17 years old in good health.

This clonotype was detected a few times. The J gene is TRBJ2-7, the V gene TRBV5-1; D not certain. CDR3 length: 11 amino acids. CDR1 and CDR2 from the germline V gene are SGHRS and YFSETQ. The V gene lost 5 bases and the J gene lost 1 base, with 4 bases spanning the gap. The CDR3 is CASRKSYEQYF. CDR3 DNA: TGCGCCAGCAGAAAGTCCTACGAGCAGTACTTC.

This clonotype was detected a few times. The junction shows a germline mismatch at one end, possibly a read error. This chain links TRBV27 with TRBJ1-2; 9 bases align to TRBD1. CDR1 MNHEY and CDR2 SMNVEV come from the germline V gene (reference sequence). The CDR3 spans 16 residues. The CDR3, as DNA: TGTGTCAGCAGCCCCAGACAGGGGGTTGCGCAACGTGGCTACACCTTC. Its protein is CVSSPRQGVAQRGYTF.

A few counts support this clonotype. This chain connects TRBV3-1 to TRBJ2-1, with TRBD2 matching over 8 bases. CDR3 size: 16 residues. The J segment lost 5 bases and the V segment lost 3 bases, leaving 9 bases of the junction unmatched. Germline loops: CDR1 LGHDT, CDR2 YNNKEL (reference sequence). The CDR3 DNA follows: TGTGCCAGCAGCCAGCTCCCGGGACTAGTCAACAATGAGCAGTTCTTC. Translation gives CASSQLPGLVNNEQFF.

The chain uses TRBV11-2 and TRBJ2-5; D is possibly TRBD1 or TRBD2 (5 bases each). CDR1 is SGHAT, CDR2 FQNNGV, per germline. CDR3 length: 16 residues. Trimming pared 6 bases from V and 3 bases from J, leaving 20 bases between. The CDR3: CASRSPRRDGKETQYF. In nucleotides, the CDR3 is TGTGCCAGCAGATCACCCCGCCGGGACGGCAAAGAGACCCAGTACTTC. The full variable domain, its missing parts supplied by reference TRBV11-2 and TRBJ2-5, is EAGVAQSPRYKIIEKRQSVAFWCNPISGHATLYWYQQILGQGPKLLIQFQNNGVVDDSQLPKDRFSAERLKGVDSTLKIQPAKLEDSAVYLCASRSPRRDGKETQYFGPGTRLLVL.

The rearrangement links TRBV27 to TRBJ1-4; D unresolved. The CDR3 runs 14 residues. V was pared by 3 bases and J by 2 bases, with 7 bases between. Per the germline V gene, CDR1 is MNHEY and CDR2 is SMNVEV (reference sequence). The chain's CDR3 is CASSFGQTNEKLFF. DNA for the CDR3: TGTGCCAGCAGTTTCGGGCAGACTAATGAAAAACTGTTTTTT.

This clonotype was counted only a few times. The rearrangement uses TRBV12-3 or TRBV12-4 and TRBJ1-2; D not certain. There are 13 residues in the CDR3. V lost 6 bases and J 8 bases, leaving 16 bases between the germline ends. The chain's CDR3 is CASSEALRWGYTF. The CDR3 bases are TGTGCCAGCAGCGAGGCTTTGAGATGGGGCTACACCTTC.

The sample holds a few counts of this clonotype. The conserved closing phenylalanine or tryptophan is absent in this CDR3, likely reflecting a read error. The J gene is TRBJ2-5, the V gene TRBV20-1; 8 bases match TRBD2. The end of the DNA aligns better with TRBJ2-7, so the J call may be wrong. Germline loops: CDR1 DFQATT, CDR2 SNEGSKA (reference sequence). The CDR3 is 14 amino acids. The CDR3 bases are TGCAGTGCTAGTTTTCTAGCGGGCGCCTACGAGCAGTACCTC. Amino acids: CSASFLAGAYEQYL.

The chain uses TRBV4-3 and TRBJ1-4, with D uncertain. This CDR3 contains 15 residues. Germline V gene data show CDR1 as LGHNA and CDR2 as YSLEER. Trimming shortened V by 0 bases and J by 7 bases, and 12 bases separated the two germline ends. CDR3 DNA sequence: TGCGCCAGCAGCCAAGATTCTGTAAGAACTGAAAAACTGTTTTTT. Its protein product is CASSQDSVRTEKLFF.